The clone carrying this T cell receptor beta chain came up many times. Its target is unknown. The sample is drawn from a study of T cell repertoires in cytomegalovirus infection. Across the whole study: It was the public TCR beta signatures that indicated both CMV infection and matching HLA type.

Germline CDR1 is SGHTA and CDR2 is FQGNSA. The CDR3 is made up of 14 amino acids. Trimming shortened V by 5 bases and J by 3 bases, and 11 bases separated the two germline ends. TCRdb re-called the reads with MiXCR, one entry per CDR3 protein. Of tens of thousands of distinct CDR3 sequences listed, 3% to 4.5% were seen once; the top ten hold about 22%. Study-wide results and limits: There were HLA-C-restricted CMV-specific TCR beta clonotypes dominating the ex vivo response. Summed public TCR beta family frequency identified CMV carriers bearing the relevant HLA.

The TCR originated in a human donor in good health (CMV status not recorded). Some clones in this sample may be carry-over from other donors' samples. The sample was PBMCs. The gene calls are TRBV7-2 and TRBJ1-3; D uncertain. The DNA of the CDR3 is TGTGCCAGCAGCACCCCCGTTGTTGGAAACACCATATATTTT. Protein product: CASSTPVVGNTIYF.